This TCR beta chain appears in the sequencing data of a study of chemoradiotherapy in HPV16-positive cancers. Study-level findings and limits: Only two HPV16-positive patients supplied the functional HPV-specificity definition.

The CDR3 extends over 14 amino acids. V shed 6 bases and J 4 bases; nucleotides not matched to a gene: 8. Per germline, CDR1 SNHLY and CDR2 FYNNEI. Samples were taken several times over chemoradiotherapy. TCRdb's copy holds only in-frame clones and misses some; the assay was immunoSEQ multiplex PCR. The table includes 12,000 or so clones, roughly 82% detected once. As regards this clone: Its antigen is currently unknown.

This clonotype was obtained from a human donor with HPV-associated anogenital cancer. The chain is built from TRBV2 and TRBJ2-7, with 8 positions matching TRBD1. This specimen was taken from a patient who underwent chemoradiotherapy. The CDR3 loop reads CASRTDREWYEQYF. CDR3 nucleotides: TGTGCCAGCAGAACGGACAGGGAGTGGTACGAGCAGTACTTC.